This is a list of T cell receptor beta chains from one sample in a study of circulating CD8 cells and anti-PD-1 response in melanoma. A single record per CDR3 protein comes from TCRdb applying MiXCR to the reads. The data contain roughly 350 distinct CDR3 sequences, around 10% of them seen just once; the ten biggest clones take up around half. The sequences come from CD8+ T cells from PBMCs, collected at baseline or after one month of anti-PD-1 therapy (not recorded which). These receptors were taken from a human donor with melanoma. Both conserved end residues are part of each CDR3.

v_call	j_call	cdr3_aa
TRBV28	TRBJ1-5	CASQRRGNQPQHF
TRBV2	TRBJ2-7	CASSELSVAYEQYF
TRBV7-6	TRBJ2-6	CASSLGQVGANVLTF
TRBV27	TRBJ2-2	CASQGARTGELFF
TRBV19	TRBJ2-2	CASKWGLAEYAGELFF
TRBV4-1	TRBJ2-2	CASSHVAGTNTGELFF
TRBV19	TRBJ2-7	CASSMGHGPYEQYF
TRBV14	TRBJ2-3	CASSQRGRRTDTQYF
TRBV7-2	TRBJ1-6	CASSLGVIRGAYNSPLHF
TRBV9	TRBJ1-5	CASSKTGESNQPQHF
TRBV29-1	TRBJ1-2	CSVDEEFSAYGYTF
TRBV7-3	TRBJ1-1	CASSLTGRVAEAFF
TRBV27	TRBJ2-7	CASSPERRDSLYEQYF
TRBV28	TRBJ1-5	CASQWRGNQPQHF
TRBV9	TRBJ2-1	CASRSPGQGQNEQFF
TRBV28	TRBJ2-1	CASSFEELAGGGEQFF
TRBV7-6	TRBJ2-1	CASSLGPSSYNEQFF
TRBV7-8	TRBJ2-2	CASSLPSGSELIGELFF